This T cell receptor (beta chain) appears in the sequencing data of a study of identical twins. Study-wide results and limits: Low generation-probability sequences were in excess among twin-shared out-of-frame alpha sequences. For cord blood, abundant beta clonotypes had fewer insertions, unlike memory repertoires, which showed none. The conclusions drew on cross-sectional statistical analysis instead of tracking the same donors.

About this clonotype itself: Its specificity is unknown.

This CDR3 is 17 amino acids long. V was clipped by 7 bases and J by 4 bases; unmatched bases: 9. Germline V CDR1 and CDR2: SNHLY, FYNNEI. Unique molecular identifiers were in the cDNA, with template-switch universal primer binding. Via MiXCR, TCRdb re-called the 5' RACE reads, giving one row per CDR3 protein. The top ten clones hold 1.5% to 2% of a sample with around 670,000 distinct CDR3 sequences, around 6% of them seen once. This TCR was sampled from a man in his late teens or twenties in good health. The sample was naive T cells sorted from blood. The J gene is TRBJ2-2, the V gene TRBV2; TRBD2 matches at 13 bases. This CDR3 reads CASTRTSGRLGTGELFF. The CDR3 DNA reads as TGTGCCAGCACCAGGACTAGCGGGAGATTAGGCACCGGGGAGCTGTTTTTT. Combining the CDR3 with reference TRBV2 and TRBJ2-2 gives the whole variable domain EPEVTQTPSHQVTQMGQEVILRCVPISNHLYFYWYRQILGQKVEFLVSFYNNEISEKSEIFDDQFSVERPDGSNFTLKIRSTKLEDSAMYFCASTRTSGRLGTGELFFGEGSRLTVL.